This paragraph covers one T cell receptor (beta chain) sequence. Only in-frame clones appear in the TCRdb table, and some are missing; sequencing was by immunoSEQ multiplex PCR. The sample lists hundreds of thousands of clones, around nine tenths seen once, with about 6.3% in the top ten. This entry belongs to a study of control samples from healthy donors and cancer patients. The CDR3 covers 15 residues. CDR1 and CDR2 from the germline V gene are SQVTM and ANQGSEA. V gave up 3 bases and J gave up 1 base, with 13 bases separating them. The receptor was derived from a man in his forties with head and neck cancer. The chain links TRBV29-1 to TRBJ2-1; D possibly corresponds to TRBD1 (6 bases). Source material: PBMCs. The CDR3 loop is CSVEGEQGSYNEQFF. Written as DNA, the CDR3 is TGCAGCGTTGAGGGCGAACAGGGATCCTACAATGAGCAGTTCTTC.